A single sample gave rise to the 23 T cell receptor beta chains below, sequenced in a study of T cell changes during pregnancy in multiple sclerosis. This table comes from immunoSEQ multiplex PCR, and its TCRdb copy is limited to in-frame clones, with some not included. The profile covers about 81,000 clones, with over 85% appearing a single time and more than 1.1% taken by the ten largest. Sequences were derived from peripheral blood, sampled in the third trimester of pregnancy. These receptors were collected from a female donor in good health, enrolled as a control in a pregnancy study.

V and J are TRBV27 and TRBJ1-5, with D unresolved. CDR3 length: 16 residues. Germline CDR1 MNHEY, CDR2 SMNVEV (reference sequence). V lost 2 bases, J lost 1 base, and 12 bases lay in between. The CDR3 region is CASSLRGLLSNQPQHF. Here the CDR3 DNA reads TGTGCCAGCAGTTTACGGGGTCTGCTGAGCAATCAGCCCCAGCATTTT.

V is TRBV10-3 and J is TRBJ2-2, with 10 bases matching TRBD1. The CDR3 sequence is 15 residues long. V lost 2 bases to trimming and J lost 6 bases; unmatched junction nucleotides: 3. Germline CDR1 and CDR2: ENHRY and SYGVKD. The CDR3 is CAISERDRGSGELFF. The CDR3 nucleotides read TGTGCCATCAGTGAGAGGGACAGGGGTTCCGGGGAGCTGTTTTTT.

The rearrangement links TRBV7-6 to TRBJ2-7; weak D call: TRBD2 (6 bases). There are 14 residues in the CDR3. V lost 5 bases and J lost 2, with 13 bases in between. The germline gives CDR1 SGHVS, CDR2 FNYEAQ. The CDR3, as DNA: TGTGCCAGCAGCCCCCGGACTAATGCCTACGAGCAGTACTTC. It is translated as CASSPRTNAYEQYF.

V is TRBV7-6 and J is TRBJ2-3; D remains ambiguous. The CDR3 contains 14 residues. Trimming took off 2 bases at V and 4 bases at J, with 10 bases between the two ends. Germline V gene data show CDR1 as SGHVS and CDR2 as FNYEAQ. CDR3 protein: CASSLRESPDTQYF. The CDR3 nucleotides read TGTGCCAGCAGCTTACGAGAGTCCCCAGATACGCAGTATTTT.

J is TRBJ2-7 and V is TRBV5-1, with 7 bases fitting TRBD2. The V gene end was trimmed by 4 bases and the J gene end by 3 bases; junction bases not matched to a gene: 10. Germline V gene data show CDR1 as SGHRS and CDR2 as YFSETQ. The length of the CDR3 is 15 residues. The CDR3 sequence is CASSPLSSGVYEQYF. The CDR3 nucleotides are TGCGCCAGCAGCCCCCTATCCAGCGGGGTCTACGAGCAGTACTTC. The entire variable domain, with the rest obtained from reference TRBV5-1 and TRBJ2-7, is as follows: KAGVTQTPRYLIKTRGQQVTLSCSPISGHRSVSWYQQTPGQGLQFLFEYFSETQRNKGNFPGRFSGRQFSNSRSEMNVSTLELGDSALYLCASSPLSSGVYEQYFGPGTRLTVT.

The J gene is TRBJ2-2, the V gene TRBV6-1, with 8 bases matching TRBD1. The ends lost 1 base at V and 5 bases at J; junction bases unmatched: 3. The CDR3 has 15 amino acids. Germline V gene lookup returns CDR1 MNHNS and CDR2 SASEGT. The CDR3 DNA is TGTGCCAGCAGTGAAGTCAGACAGGGGACCGGGGAGCTGTTTTTT. Protein: CASSEVRQGTGELFF.

V and J are TRBV7-9 and TRBJ2-4; 8 nucleotides line up with TRBD1. The V segment lost 5 bases and the J segment 8 bases; nucleotides outside the gene matches: 11. The CDR3 is 15 amino acids. Germline V lookup: CDR1 SEHNR, CDR2 FQNEAQ (reference sequence). In DNA, the CDR3 is TGTGCCAGCAGCCCTAACCTACAGGGGGTGGACATTCAGTACTTC. Amino acids: CASSPNLQGVDIQYF. The whole variable domain, filled in from reference TRBV7-9 and TRBJ2-4, reads DTGVSQNPRHKITKRGQNVTFRCDPISEHNRLYWYRQTLGQGPEFLTYFQNEAQLEKSRLLSDRFSAERPKGSFSTLEIQRTEQGDSAMYLCASSPNLQGVDIQYFGAGTRLSVL.

This chain uses TRBV28 with TRBJ2-7; D is undetermined. Deletions cut 5 bases from V and 4 bases from J, with 3 bases between. From germline, CDR1 is MDHEN and CDR2 SYDVKM. The CDR3 runs 10 residues. CDR3 coding DNA: TGTGCCAGCAGTCAATACGAGCAGTACTTC. This translates into CASSQYEQYF.

For the CDR3, the DNA is TGTGCCAGCAGCCCCGGCAGGTGGTCCGCTGAAGCTTTCTTT. Translating gives CASSPGRWSAEAFF. The chain couples TRBV7-9 to TRBJ1-1; D ambiguous. The length of the CDR3 is 14 residues. The germline V and J ends were trimmed by 5 bases and 6 bases, with 16 bases remaining between them. From germline, CDR1 is SEHNR and CDR2 FQNEAQ (reference sequence).

The chain uses TRBV18 and TRBJ1-1; D is uncertain. The CDR3 has 14 amino acids. Per germline, CDR1 KGHSH and CDR2 LQKENI. V was clipped by 0 bases and J by 1 base, with 6 bases between them. CDR3 DNA sequence: TGTGCCAGCTCACCACCGAGTGCGAACACTGAAGCTTTCTTT. It codes for CASSPPSANTEAFF. Together with reference TRBV18 and TRBJ1-1, the CDR3 gives the full variable domain: NAGVMQNPRHLVRRRGQEARLRCSPMKGHSHVYWYRQLPEEGLKFMVYLQKENIIDESGMPKERFSAEFPKEGPSILRIQQVVRGDSAAYFCASSPPSANTEAFFGQGTRLTVV.

The rearrangement uses TRBV27 and TRBJ2-1; 7 nucleotides match TRBD2. Germline CDR1 and CDR2: MNHEY and SMNVEV (reference sequence). V was pared by 8 bases and J by 6 bases, with 13 bases of the junction left unmatched. The CDR3 sequence is 15 residues long. The CDR3 bases are TGTGCCAGCCAACTATTGGGCGGGAGTCGCAATGAGCAGTTCTTC. Encoded protein: CASQLLGGSRNEQFF.

This chain links TRBV4-1 with TRBJ2-7, with 14 nucleotides matching TRBD2. Per the germline V gene, CDR1 is MGHRA and CDR2 is YSYEKL. Trimming cost V 3 bases and J 7 bases; bases outside gene matches: 5. The CDR3 consists of 15 residues. CDR3 in amino acids: CASSHGLAGGREQYF. Here the CDR3 DNA reads TGCGCCAGCAGCCACGGACTAGCGGGGGGTAGGGAGCAGTACTTC.

The chain employs TRBV28 and TRBJ1-1, with unresolved D. V gave up 5 bases and J gave up 11 bases, with 15 bases separating them. The CDR3 covers 12 residues. The germline V gene has CDR1 MDHEN and CDR2 SYDVKM. CDR3 region: CASSQSGRRAFF. The CDR3 nucleotides read TGTGCCAGCAGTCAGTCTGGGCGCAGGGCTTTCTTT.

V usage is TRBV19 and J usage is TRBJ1-1, with D possibly matching TRBD1 (6 bases). Per the germline V gene, CDR1 is LNHDA and CDR2 is SQIVND (reference sequence). Trimming took off 7 bases at V and 1 base at J, with 22 bases between the two ends. The CDR3 loop spans 17 amino acids. The CDR3: CASTFHGRGRGNTEAFF. In nucleotides, the CDR3 is TGTGCCAGTACCTTCCACGGCAGGGGAAGAGGGAACACTGAAGCTTTCTTT.

V is TRBV6-1 and J is TRBJ2-1; D uncertain. Trimming stripped 5 bases from V and 6 bases from J, with 5 bases between. The CDR3 loop spans 11 amino acids. Germline lookup yields CDR1 MNHNS and CDR2 SASEGT. CDR3 sequence: CASSRGNEQFF. The CDR3 DNA reads as TGTGCCAGCAGTAGAGGCAATGAGCAGTTCTTC.

The rearrangement links TRBV6-5 to TRBJ1-2; a weak D match, TRBD1 (6 bases). CDR3 length: 14 amino acids. Trimming shortened V by 6 bases and J by 6 bases, and 17 bases separated the two germline ends. Germline V gene lookup returns CDR1 MNHEY and CDR2 SVGAGI. In DNA, the CDR3 is TGTGCCAGCAGGACCACCGGGACACTAAATGGCTACACCTTC. Protein sequence: CASRTTGTLNGYTF.

The CDR3 sequence: CASRSGSETQYF. CDR3 DNA: TGTGCCAGTAGATCCGGGAGCGAGACCCAGTACTTC. This rearrangement joins TRBV19 to TRBJ2-5; TRBD2 might be the D (6 bases). The CDR3 runs to 12 residues. From germline, CDR1 is LNHDA and CDR2 SQIVND (reference sequence). Trimming left V 6 bases short and J 5 bases short, with 10 bases between.

This clone was detected only a few times. This chain links TRBV15 with TRBJ1-1; the D is unclear. The CDR3 sequence is 15 residues long. The germline CDR1 and CDR2 sequences are LNHNV and YYDKDF (reference sequence). V gave up 0 bases and J gave up 1 base, with 9 bases separating them. The CDR3 DNA reads as TGTGCCACCAGCAGAGATGAGAGGCCGAACACTGAAGCTTTCTTT. It yields the protein CATSRDERPNTEAFF.

The sample holds one count of this clone. V usage is TRBV13 and J usage is TRBJ2-5; weak D call: TRBD1 (5 bases). The CDR3 loop spans 13 amino acids. Germline-derived CDR1 and CDR2 are PRHDT and FYEKMQ (reference sequence). V was clipped by 5 bases and J by 5 bases, with 12 bases between them. As DNA, the CDR3 is TGTGCCAGCAGCCCCTCCAACAGGGAGACCCAGTACTTC. This encodes CASSPSNRETQYF.

V usage is TRBV15 and J usage is TRBJ2-5, with D unclear. Trimming removed 1 base at V and 4 bases at J, with 10 bases between. The CDR3 has 14 amino acids. CDR1 and CDR2 (germline): LNHNV, YYDKDF (reference sequence). As DNA, the CDR3 is TGTGCCACCAGCAGAGTGGTCAGGTTAGAGACCCAGTACTTC. Its translation: CATSRVVRLETQYF.

The rearrangement uses TRBV29-1 and TRBJ2-3; D remains unclear. V was pared by 4 bases and J by 2 bases, with 13 bases between. Germline V gene sequence: CDR1 SQVTM, CDR2 ANQGSEA. The CDR3 has 14 residues. CDR3 in DNA: TGCAGCGTTGCCCCAAACTCTCCCACAGATACGCAGTATTTT. Protein: CSVAPNSPTDTQYF.

The rearrangement joins TRBV27 to TRBJ1-1; TRBD1 aligns across 8 bases. Germline CDR1 MNHEY, CDR2 SMNVEV (reference sequence). There are 14 residues in the CDR3. The V segment lost 3 bases and the J segment 6 bases; nucleotides outside the gene matches: 6. CDR3: CASSFQGALSEAFF. CDR3 sequence (DNA): TGTGCCAGCAGTTTTCAGGGGGCTCTCTCTGAAGCTTTCTTT.

The V and J genes are TRBV4-1 and TRBJ1-5; 9 positions match TRBD1. V was clipped by 5 bases and J by 6 bases; unmatched bases: 11. This CDR3 has 16 residues. The germline V gene has CDR1 MGHRA and CDR2 YSYEKL. Written as DNA, the CDR3 is TGCGCCAGCAGCAGGACTGAGACAGGGGGAACTCAGCCCCAGCATTTT. Its translation is CASSRTETGGTQPQHF.